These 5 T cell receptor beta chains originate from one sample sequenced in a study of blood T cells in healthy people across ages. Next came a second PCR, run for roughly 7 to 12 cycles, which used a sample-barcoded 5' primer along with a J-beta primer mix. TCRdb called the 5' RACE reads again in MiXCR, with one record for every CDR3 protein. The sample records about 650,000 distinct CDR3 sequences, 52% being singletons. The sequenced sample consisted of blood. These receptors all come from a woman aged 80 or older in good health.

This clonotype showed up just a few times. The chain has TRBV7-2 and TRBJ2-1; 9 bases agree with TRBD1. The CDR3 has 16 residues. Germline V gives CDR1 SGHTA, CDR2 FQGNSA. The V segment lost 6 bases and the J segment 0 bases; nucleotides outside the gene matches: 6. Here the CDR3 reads CASRFMGQGSYNEQFF. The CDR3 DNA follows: TGTGCCAGCAGATTTATGGGACAGGGCTCCTACAATGAGCAGTTCTTC.

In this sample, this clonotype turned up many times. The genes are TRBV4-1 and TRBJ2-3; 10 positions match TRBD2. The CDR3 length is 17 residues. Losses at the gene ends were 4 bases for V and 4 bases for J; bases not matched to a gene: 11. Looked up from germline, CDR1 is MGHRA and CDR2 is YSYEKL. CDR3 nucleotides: TGCGCCAGCAGCCGACGTGCTAGCGGGAGAACCGCAGATACGCAGTATTTT. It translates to CASSRRASGRTADTQYF.

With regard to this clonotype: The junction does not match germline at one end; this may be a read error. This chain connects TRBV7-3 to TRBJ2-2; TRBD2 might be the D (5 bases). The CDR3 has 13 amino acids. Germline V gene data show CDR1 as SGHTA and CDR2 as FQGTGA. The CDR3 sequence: CASSTSLTGELFF. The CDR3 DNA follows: TGTGCCAGCAGCACCTCCCTGACCGGGGAGTTGTTTTTT.

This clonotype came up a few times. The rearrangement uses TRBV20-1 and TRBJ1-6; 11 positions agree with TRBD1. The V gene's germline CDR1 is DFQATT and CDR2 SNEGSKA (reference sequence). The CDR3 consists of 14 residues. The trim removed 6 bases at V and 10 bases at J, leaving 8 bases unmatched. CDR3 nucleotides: TGCAGTGCGGCGGGGACAGGGGGTTGGTCACCCCTCCACTTT. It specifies CSAAGTGGWSPLHF.

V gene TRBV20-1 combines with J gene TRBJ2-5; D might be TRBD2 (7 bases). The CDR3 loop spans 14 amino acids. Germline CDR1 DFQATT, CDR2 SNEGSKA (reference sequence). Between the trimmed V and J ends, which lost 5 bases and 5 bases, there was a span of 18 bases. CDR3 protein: CSAEERGGKETQYF. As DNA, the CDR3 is TGCAGTGCTGAGGAGAGGGGGGGGAAGGAGACCCAGTACTTC.